One and the same sample provided the 15 T cell receptor beta chains below, sequenced in a study of blood T cells in healthy people across ages. Combining a sample-barcoded 5' primer with a J-beta primer mix, a second PCR ran for roughly 6 to 12 cycles. In TCRdb, the 5' RACE reads were re-called with MiXCR into one record per CDR3 protein. Of approximately 1,100,000 distinct CDR3 sequences in the sample, 40% to 45% were seen once. The material sequenced was blood. The receptor set was obtained from a woman in her fifties or sixties in good health.

The chain recombines TRBV10-3 with TRBJ1-5; D remains unclear. Between the trimmed V and J ends, which lost 2 bases and 6 bases, there was a span of 8 bases. The length of the CDR3 is 13 residues. CDR1 and CDR2 from the germline V gene are ENHRY and SYGVKD. CDR3 region: CAISEGASQPQHF. CDR3 nucleotides: TGTGCCATCAGTGAGGGTGCGAGTCAGCCCCAGCATTTT.

The V gene is TRBV24-1, the J gene TRBJ2-1, with D maybe TRBD2 (6 bases). The CDR3 is 13 amino acids. The germline V gene encodes CDR1 KGHDR and CDR2 SFDVKD. Trimming stripped 8 bases from V and 2 bases from J, with 9 bases between. The CDR3: CATNSGAYNEQFF. Here the CDR3 DNA reads TGTGCCACCAATAGCGGAGCCTACAATGAGCAGTTCTTC.

The rearrangement joins TRBV28 to TRBJ2-7, with D uncertain. The germline gives CDR1 MDHEN, CDR2 SYDVKM. Trimming took off 10 bases at V and 2 bases at J, with 18 bases between the two ends. The CDR3 is 14 amino acids. This chain's CDR3 is CATKALGDPYEQYF. The DNA of the CDR3 is TGTGCCACCAAAGCTCTAGGAGACCCCTACGAGCAGTACTTC.

This chain links TRBV27 with TRBJ2-2; no clear D. Germline assignment: CDR1 MNHEY and CDR2 SMNVEV (reference sequence). V dropped 2 bases and J dropped 7 bases, with 11 bases sitting between them. The CDR3 loop spans 14 amino acids. The CDR3 nucleotides read TGTGCCAGCAGTTTAGGGTTTAGCAACGGGGAGCTGTTTTTT. Its protein is CASSLGFSNGELFF.

V usage is TRBV7-6 and J usage is TRBJ2-4; D gene ambiguous. The end of the DNA fits TRBJ2-7 better, so the J call may be wrong. The CDR3 is 17 residues long. Germline-derived CDR1 and CDR2 are SGHVS and FNYEAQ. In nucleotides, the CDR3 is TGTGCCAGCAGCTTAAGGGCCCAAGGGATCACGCCCTACGAGCAGTACTTC. This translates into CASSLRAQGITPYEQYF.

This clonotype came up many times. This rearrangement joins TRBV4-1 to TRBJ2-7; D gene ambiguous. V lost 1 base and J 5 bases, leaving 3 bases between the germline ends. Looked up from germline, CDR1 is MGHRA and CDR2 is YSYEKL. The CDR3 runs to 11 residues. CDR3 residues: CASSQGNEQYF. CDR3 nucleotide sequence: TGCGCCAGCAGCCAAGGTAACGAGCAGTACTTC.

This clonotype was seen a handful of times. The chain uses TRBV6-5 and TRBJ2-6; D is unresolved. Trimming took 2 bases from V and 0 from J, leaving 11 bases between them. Germline CDR1 MNHEY, CDR2 SVGAGI. The CDR3 loop spans 17 amino acids. The CDR3 bases are TGTGCCAGCAGTTACGCGTTTGGAGACTCTGGGGCCAACGTCCTGACTTTC. Protein product: CASSYAFGDSGANVLTF.

This clonotype was recorded a few times. The chain recombines TRBV20-1 with TRBJ2-3; 8 nucleotides match TRBD2. CDR3 length: 16 amino acids. Germline values: CDR1 DFQATT, CDR2 SNEGSKA (reference sequence). With 7 bases clipped from V and 4 bases from J, the junction kept 16 bases outside the gene matches. CDR3: CSGIGTSGRGADTQYF. CDR3 DNA: TGCAGTGGTATAGGGACGAGCGGGAGAGGTGCAGATACGCAGTATTTT.

The V call is TRBV7-6, the J call TRBJ2-3; D is uncertain. This CDR3 region has 13 residues. V was shortened by 5 bases and J by 6 bases, with 12 bases between the two germline ends. Germline-derived CDR1 and CDR2 are SGHVS and FNYEAQ. This chain's CDR3 is CASSPNPADTQYF. The CDR3 coding sequence is TGTGCCAGCAGCCCCAACCCAGCGGATACGCAGTATTTT.

This clonotype was picked up one time. The V and J genes are TRBV20-1 and TRBJ1-2; tentative D call: TRBD1 (5 bases). From germline, CDR1 is DFQATT and CDR2 SNEGSKA (reference sequence). This CDR3 comprises 13 residues. V gave up 6 bases and J gave up 8 bases, with 19 bases separating them. CDR3 amino acids: CSAPQGDQGGYTF. The CDR3 DNA follows: TGCAGTGCCCCCCAAGGGGACCAGGGCGGCTACACCTTC.

The chain carries TRBV20-1 and TRBJ2-5; D is unresolved. CDR1 is DFQATT and CDR2 is SNEGSKA in the germline V gene (reference sequence). V gave up 1 base and J gave up 1 base, with 13 bases separating them. CDR3 length equals 15 residues. The CDR3 region is CSARGFFTTQETQYF. The CDR3 DNA follows: TGCAGTGCTAGAGGTTTCTTCACAACCCAAGAGACCCAGTACTTC.

This clonotype was counted only a few times. This chain connects TRBV4-1 to TRBJ2-7; the match to TRBD1 covers 7 bases. After removal of 0 bases from V and 3 bases from J, the junction contained 2 bases not matched to a gene. The germline V gene encodes CDR1 MGHRA and CDR2 YSYEKL. There are 14 residues in the CDR3. The CDR3 spells CASSQEGQSYEQYF. The CDR3 DNA follows: TGCGCCAGCAGCCAAGAGGGACAGAGCTACGAGCAGTACTTC.

The sample holds many counts of this clonotype. The V gene is TRBV20-1, the J gene TRBJ2-1; 7 bases fit TRBD1. CDR1 is DFQATT and CDR2 is SNEGSKA in the germline V gene (reference sequence). J gave up 6 bases and V 3 bases, and 11 bases lay outside the gene matches. CDR3 length: 15 amino acids. The CDR3 loop is CSARESPGTANEQFF. The CDR3 nucleotides are TGCAGTGCTAGGGAATCGCCCGGGACAGCCAATGAGCAGTTCTTC.

This clonotype was picked up many times. The junction does not match germline at one end; this may be a read error. The rearrangement joins TRBV11-2 to TRBJ2-7, with TRBD1 as a possible D gene (7 bases). The CDR3 sequence is 15 residues long. Germline CDR1 reads SGHAT; CDR2 reads FQNNGV. This CDR3 is CASSLAAGGSYEQYF. The CDR3 DNA follows: TGTGCCAGCAGTTTAGCGGCAGGGGGATCCTACGAGCAGTACTTC. Drawing the rest from reference TRBV11-2 and TRBJ2-7, the complete variable domain is EAGVAQSPRYKIIEKRQSVAFWCNPISGHATLYWYQQILGQGPKLLIQFQNNGVVDDSQLPKDRFSAERLKGVDSTLKIQPAKLEDSAVYLCASSLAAGGSYEQYFGPGTRLTVT.

The chain joins TRBV20-1 to TRBJ1-5, with D perhaps TRBD1 (5 bases). Germline-derived CDR1 and CDR2 are DFQATT and SNEGSKA (reference sequence). This CDR3 region has 14 residues. Trimming took off 6 bases at V and 6 bases at J, with 18 bases between the two ends. The CDR3 DNA reads as TGCAGTGCATCCCCCGGGACGGCGGTTCAGCCCCAGCATTTT. Translated, it gives CSASPGTAVQPQHF.